Listed below are T cell receptor beta chains from one sample, sequenced in a study of somatic mutations in cytotoxic T cells in rheumatoid arthritis. Data came from immunoSEQ multiplex PCR; TCRdb stores just in-frame clones and leaves some out. The sample consists of roughly 14,000 clones, approximately 84% of them appearing once. Sequencing was performed on CD8+ T cells sorted from blood. These receptor sequences come from an adult with rheumatoid arthritis. Each CDR3 is given with its conserved first and last residue. A D gene is named only where the DNA matches it firmly. The size of a clone is reported for some rows only, either as once, few or many, or as a class for expanded clones.

V gene	clone size	J gene	D gene	CDR3 protein	CDR3 DNA
TRBV28	.	TRBJ2-2	TRBD1	CASSFFGERQGATGELFF	TGTGCCAGCAGTTTTTTTGGGGAAAGACAGGGAGCCACCGGGGAGCTGTTTTTT
TRBV27	.	TRBJ2-1	TRBD2	CASSPGLAGYNEQFF	TGTGCCAGCAGCCCCGGGTTAGCGGGGTACAATGAGCAGTTCTTC
TRBV4-1	few	TRBJ1-4	TRBD1	CASSLQGGGTNEKLFF	TGCGCCAGCAGCCTACAGGGAGGGGGCACTAATGAAAAACTGTTTTTT
TRBV19	.	TRBJ1-1	TRBD1	CASSWTGPREAFF	TGTGCCAGTAGTTGGACAGGACCCCGTGAAGCTTTCTTT
TRBV4-2	.	TRBJ2-5	TRBD2	CASVYSGRARGFWETQYF	TGTGCCAGCGTCTATAGCGGGAGGGCCCGGGGGTTCTGGGAGACCCAGTACTTC
TRBV5-1	once	TRBJ1-2	TRBD1	CASSLSGNRGYGYTF	TGCGCCAGCAGCTTGTCCGGTAACAGGGGCTATGGCTACACCTTC
TRBV6-1	.	TRBJ1-2	.	CASSEGRGGGGYTF	TGTGCCAGCAGTGAAGGTCGGGGCGGGGGTGGCTACACCTTC
TRBV5-1	.	TRBJ2-5	.	CASRRGASPLQETQYF	TGCGCCAGCAGAAGAGGGGCCAGTCCACTCCAAGAGACCCAGTACTTC
TRBV6-6	.	TRBJ1-3	.	CASSYSGSSGNTIYF	TGTGCCAGCAGTTACTCAGGCAGCTCTGGAAACACCATATATTTT
TRBV10-3	.	TRBJ2-7	.	CAISAMGTTYEQYF	TGTGCCATCAGCGCAATGGGCACCACCTACGAGCAGTACTTC
TRBV4-2	few	TRBJ2-6	.	CASSQEEQSGANVLTF	TGTGCCAGCAGCCAAGAGGAACAGTCTGGGGCCAACGTCCTGACTTTC
TRBV29-1	.	TRBJ1-1	.	CSVLSKEAFF	TGCAGCGTCCTAAGCAAGGAAGCTTTCTTT
TRBV6-1	.	TRBJ1-2	.	CASSETERSSYTF	TGTGCCAGCAGCGAGACCGAAAGGTCCAGCTACACCTTC
TRBV15	once	TRBJ2-1	TRBD2	CATSREAGSAGGPVSYNEQFF	TGTGCCACCAGCAGAGAGGCGGGTTCGGCGGGAGGGCCAGTATCCTACAATGAGCAGTTCTTC
TRBV7-9	.	TRBJ2-7	TRBD1	CASSTGTGSPEQYF	TGTGCCAGCAGCACCGGGACAGGGTCCCCCGAGCAGTACTTC
TRBV14	few	TRBJ1-1	TRBD1	CASSLGQGPTEAFF	TGTGCCAGCAGCCTGGGACAGGGGCCCACTGAAGCTTTCTTT
TRBV11-2	few	TRBJ2-7	.	CASSPATFYEQYF	TGTGCCAGCAGCCCCGCTACATTTTACGAGCAGTACTTC
TRBV11-2	.	TRBJ2-7	.	CASSFSPTAEQYF	TGTGCCAGCAGCTTTAGCCCTACGGCCGAGCAGTACTTC
TRBV15	.	TRBJ2-1	.	CATSRDSVWGVDVDEQFF	TGTGCCACCAGCAGAGATTCCGTCTGGGGAGTCGACGTTGATGAGCAGTTCTTC
TRBV19	.	TRBJ1-1	TRBD1	CASSDTGGAGTEAFF	TGTGCCAGTAGTGACACAGGGGGCGCGGGCACTGAAGCTTTCTTT
TRBV9	.	TRBJ2-1	.	CASSVDGVLYNEQFF	TGTGCCAGCAGCGTAGATGGGGTTCTCTACAATGAGCAGTTCTTC
TRBV19	.	TRBJ2-3	TRBD1	CASSDLGQGRLYF	TGTGCCAGTAGCGACCTGGGACAGGGTCGTTTGTATTTT
TRBV19	.	TRBJ1-4	.	CASSQWGATNEKLFF	TGTGCCAGTAGCCAATGGGGCGCAACTAATGAAAAACTGTTTTTT
TRBV28	.	TRBJ1-1	.	CASSLWRGGTEAFF	TGTGCCAGCAGTTTATGGAGGGGGGGAACTGAAGCTTTCTTT
TRBV4-1	.	TRBJ2-7	TRBD2	CASSQVPSGSSYEQYF	TGCGCCAGCAGCCAAGTACCTAGCGGCAGCTCCTACGAGCAGTACTTC
TRBV6-1	.	TRBJ1-5	.	CASTLPPDSNQPQHF	TGTGCCAGCACCCTCCCCCCAGATAGCAATCAGCCCCAGCATTTT
TRBV11-3	.	TRBJ2-7	.	CASSRRDSGAYEQYF	TGTGCCAGCAGCCGCCGGGACTCGGGGGCCTACGAGCAGTACTTC
TRBV7-9	once	TRBJ1-4	.	CASSSQGLATNEKLFF	TGTGCCAGCAGCTCCCAGGGATTAGCCACTAATGAAAAACTGTTTTTT
TRBV9	.	TRBJ2-3	.	CASSVGASTGDTQYF	TGTGCCAGCAGCGTAGGGGCATCGACGGGAGATACGCAGTATTTT
TRBV5-6	.	TRBJ2-7	.	CASSLLSQGLLYEQYF	TGTGCCAGCAGCTTGCTAAGCCAGGGTTTATTATACGAGCAGTACTTC
TRBV5-8	once	TRBJ2-1	TRBD1	CASSQDRVGKDEQFF	TGTGCCAGCAGCCAGGACAGGGTGGGTAAGGATGAGCAGTTCTTC
TRBV2	.	TRBJ1-4	.	CASVMSRGEKLFF	TGTGCCAGCGTTATGTCCAGAGGAGAAAAACTGTTTTTT
TRBV7-2	few	TRBJ2-1	.	CARGEYNEQFF	TGTGCCAGAGGGGAGTACAATGAGCAGTTCTTC
TRBV29-1	medium-sized	TRBJ2-5	.	CSAATGGGETQYF	TGCAGCGCCGCGACAGGCGGTGGGGAGACCCAGTACTTC
TRBV7-8	.	TRBJ2-3	.	CASSLAGGADTQYF	TGTGCCAGCAGCTTAGCCGGAGGGGCAGATACGCAGTATTTT
TRBV10-3	.	TRBJ2-7	TRBD1	CAISDRDRGSYEQYF	TGTGCCATCAGTGACCGGGACAGGGGATCCTACGAGCAGTACTTC
TRBV7-9	once	TRBJ2-1	.	CASSPPGGYNEQFF	TGTGCCAGCAGCCCCCCGGGCGGCTACAATGAGCAGTTCTTC
TRBV7-9	.	TRBJ2-7	TRBD1	CASSRDRSPYEQYF	TGTGCCAGCAGCCGGGACAGAAGCCCCTACGAGCAGTACTTC
TRBV6-1	.	TRBJ2-6	.	CASSEWAGSGANVLTF	TGTGCCAGCAGTGAATGGGCAGGCTCTGGGGCCAACGTCCTGACTTTC
TRBV9	few	TRBJ1-5	.	CASSVASNQPQHF	TGTGCCAGCAGCGTAGCCAGCAATCAGCCCCAGCATTTT
TRBV11-2	.	TRBJ1-5	.	CASSLSENQPQHF	TGTGCCAGCAGCTTAAGTGAAAATCAGCCCCAGCATTTT
TRBV27	.	TRBJ1-2	TRBD1	CASRKQGAPLQFIGYTF	TGTGCCAGCAGAAAACAGGGGGCACCACTCCAATTTATCGGCTACACCTTC
TRBV28	.	TRBJ1-1	.	CASSDPTENTEAFF	TGTGCCAGCAGTGACCCAACCGAGAACACTGAAGCTTTCTTT
TRBV29-1	.	TRBJ2-4	TRBD1	CSALGDSLHIQYF	TGCAGTGCCCTAGGGGACAGCTTGCATATTCAGTACTTC
TRBV29-1	.	TRBJ2-7	.	CSVEGSAGSSYEQYF	TGCAGCGTTGAGGGGTCGGCAGGGAGCTCCTACGAGCAGTACTTC
TRBV10-3	once	TRBJ1-4	TRBD1	CAISEEQGWGEKLFF	TGTGCCATCAGTGAGGAACAGGGGTGGGGTGAAAAACTGTTTTTT